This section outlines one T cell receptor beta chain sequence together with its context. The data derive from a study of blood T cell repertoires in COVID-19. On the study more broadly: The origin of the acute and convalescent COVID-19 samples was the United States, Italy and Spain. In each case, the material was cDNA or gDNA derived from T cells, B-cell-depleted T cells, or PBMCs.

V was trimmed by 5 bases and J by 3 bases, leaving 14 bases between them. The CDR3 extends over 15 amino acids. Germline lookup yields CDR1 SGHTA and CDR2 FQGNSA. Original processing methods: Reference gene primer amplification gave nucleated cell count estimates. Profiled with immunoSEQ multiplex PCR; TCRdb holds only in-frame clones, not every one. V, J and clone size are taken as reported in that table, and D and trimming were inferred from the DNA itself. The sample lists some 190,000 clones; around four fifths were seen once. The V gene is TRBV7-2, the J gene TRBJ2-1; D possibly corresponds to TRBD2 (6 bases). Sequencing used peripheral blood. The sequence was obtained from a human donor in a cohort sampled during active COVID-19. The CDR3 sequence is CASSRRGAVYNEQFF. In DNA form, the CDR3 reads TGTGCCAGCAGCCGCCGCGGGGCAGTCTACAATGAGCAGTTCTTC. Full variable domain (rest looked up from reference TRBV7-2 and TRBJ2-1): GAGVSQSPSNKVTEKGKDVELRCDPISGHTALYWYRQSLGQGLEFLIYFQGNSAPDKSGLPSDRFSAERTGGSVSTLTIQRTQQEDSAVYLCASSRRGAVYNEQFFGPGTRLTVL.